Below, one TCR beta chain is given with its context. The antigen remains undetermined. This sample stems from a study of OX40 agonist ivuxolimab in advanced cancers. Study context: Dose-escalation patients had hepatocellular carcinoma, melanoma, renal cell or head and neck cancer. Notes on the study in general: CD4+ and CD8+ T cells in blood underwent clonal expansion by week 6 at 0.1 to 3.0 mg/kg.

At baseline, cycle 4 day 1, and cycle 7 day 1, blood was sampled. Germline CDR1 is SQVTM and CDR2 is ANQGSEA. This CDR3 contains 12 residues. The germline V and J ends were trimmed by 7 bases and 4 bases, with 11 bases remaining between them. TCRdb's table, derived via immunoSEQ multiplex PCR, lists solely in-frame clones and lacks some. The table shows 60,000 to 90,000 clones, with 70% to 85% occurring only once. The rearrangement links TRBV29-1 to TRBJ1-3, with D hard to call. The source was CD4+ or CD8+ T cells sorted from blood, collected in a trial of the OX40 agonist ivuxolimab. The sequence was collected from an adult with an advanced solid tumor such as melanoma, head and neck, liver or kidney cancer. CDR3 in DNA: TGCAGCGCCCGGAGCGGGGGAAACACCATATATTTT. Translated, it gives CSARSGGNTIYF.